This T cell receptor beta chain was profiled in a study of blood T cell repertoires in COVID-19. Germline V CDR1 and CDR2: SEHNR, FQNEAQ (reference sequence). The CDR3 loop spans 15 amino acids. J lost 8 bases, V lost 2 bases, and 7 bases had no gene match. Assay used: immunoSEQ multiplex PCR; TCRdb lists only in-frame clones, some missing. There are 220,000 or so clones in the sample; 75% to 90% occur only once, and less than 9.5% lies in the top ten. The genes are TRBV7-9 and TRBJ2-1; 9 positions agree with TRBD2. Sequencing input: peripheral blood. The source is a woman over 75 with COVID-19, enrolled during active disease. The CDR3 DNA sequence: TGTGCCAGCAGCTTAAGTCTAGCGGGGACAGATGAGCAGTTCTTC. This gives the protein CASSLSLAGTDEQFF.